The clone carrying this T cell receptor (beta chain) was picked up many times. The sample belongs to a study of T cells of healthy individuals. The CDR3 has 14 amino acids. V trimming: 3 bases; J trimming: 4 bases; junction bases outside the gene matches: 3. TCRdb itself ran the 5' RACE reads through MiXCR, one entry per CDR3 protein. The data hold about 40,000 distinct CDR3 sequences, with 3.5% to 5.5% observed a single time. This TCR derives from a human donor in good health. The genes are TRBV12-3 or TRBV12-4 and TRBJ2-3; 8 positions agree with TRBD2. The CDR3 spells CASSFGGGSDTQYF. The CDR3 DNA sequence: TGTGCCAGCAGTTTCGGGGGGGGTTCAGATACGCAGTATTTT.